Presented here are 5 T cell receptor beta chains from one specimen sequenced in a study of blood T cells in healthy people across ages. Then a second PCR, running about 6 to 11 cycles, was carried out with a sample-barcoded 5' primer and a J-beta primer mix. TCRdb used MiXCR to reprocess the 5' RACE reads, holding one entry per CDR3 protein. The sample shows approximately 700,000 distinct CDR3 sequences, about 30% of them seen only once. The sample comprised blood. All receptors derive from an elderly woman in good health.

The gene calls are TRBV10-3 and TRBJ2-7; D perhaps matches TRBD2 (6 bases). Germline-derived CDR1 and CDR2 are ENHRY and SYGVKD. The CDR3 runs to 14 residues. Between the trimmed V and J ends, which lost 4 bases and 2 bases, there was a span of 12 bases. The CDR3 region is CAISAAGTTYEQYF. CDR3 nucleotides: TGTGCCATCAGTGCGGCGGGGACCACCTACGAGCAGTACTTC.

Only a few counts were recorded for this clonotype. The genes are TRBV2 and TRBJ1-6; the match to TRBD1 covers 7 bases. This CDR3 region has 15 residues. V trimming: 6 bases; J trimming: 7 bases; junction bases outside the gene matches: 9. The germline V gene encodes CDR1 SNHLY and CDR2 FYNNEI. Written as DNA, the CDR3 is TGTGCCAGCAGAGGATTTCAGGGGGTCAATTCACCCCTCCACTTT. Residues: CASRGFQGVNSPLHF.

This clonotype was detected ten times or more. The gene calls are TRBV6-5 and TRBJ2-7; D remains ambiguous. V lost 6 bases, J lost 0 bases, and 12 bases lay in between. CDR3 length equals 14 residues. Germline V gene sequence: CDR1 MNHEY, CDR2 SVGAGI. DNA of the CDR3: TGTGCCAGCAGCTCCCGCGGTCCCTCCTACGAGCAGTACTTC. Residues: CASSSRGPSYEQYF.

This clonotype has a count of ten or more. The CDR3 spells CSARVRGDTEAFF. The CDR3 bases are TGCAGTGCTAGGGTGAGGGGGGACACTGAAGCTTTCTTT. The chain joins TRBV20-1 to TRBJ1-1; D may be TRBD1 (6 bases). The V gene's germline CDR1 is DFQATT and CDR2 SNEGSKA (reference sequence). CDR3 length: 13 residues. V lost 3 bases and J 3 bases, leaving 11 bases between the germline ends.

In its sample, this clonotype was seen many times. The chain recombines TRBV5-1 with TRBJ2-4; 9 nucleotides match TRBD2. This CDR3 has 13 amino acids. With V trimmed by 4 bases and J by 7 bases, 3 bases remained unmatched. Germline CDR1 reads SGHRS; CDR2 reads YFSETQ. The CDR3 here is CASSPAGGNIQYF. CDR3 nucleotides: TGCGCCAGCAGCCCGGCGGGGGGGAACATTCAGTACTTC.